The next 12 T cell receptor beta chains were all read from a single sample in a study of cytomegalovirus exposure and HLA in healthy donors. Amplification used 60 Vbeta primers and 13 Jbeta primers. The protocol was immunoSEQ multiplex PCR, while the TCRdb copy is restricted to in-frame clones and leaves out a portion. The table has 150,000 to 200,000 clones, around four fifths seen once. Sequencing input: PBMCs. All receptors come from a female donor in good health and CMV-seronegative.

The chain recombines TRBV28 with TRBJ2-7; the match to TRBD1 covers 8 bases. V lost 6 bases, J lost 3 bases, and 7 bases stayed unmatched. The CDR3 extends over 14 amino acids. Germline V lookup: CDR1 MDHEN, CDR2 SYDVKM. In DNA form, the CDR3 reads TGTGCCAGCAGCCAACTGACAGGGGACTACGAGCAGTACTTC. This sequence encodes CASSQLTGDYEQYF.

In this sample, this clone turned up once. The V and J genes are TRBV28 and TRBJ2-7; TRBD1 might be the D (6 bases). Germline CDR1 and CDR2: MDHEN and SYDVKM. The CDR3 is 14 amino acids. Trimming cost V 6 bases and J 2 bases, with 14 bases left between them. The CDR3 protein is CASRNRGGAYEQYF. Here the CDR3 DNA reads TGTGCCAGCAGGAATAGAGGGGGAGCCTACGAGCAGTACTTC.

The chain employs TRBV28 and TRBJ1-4; D not certain. This CDR3 contains 12 residues. The V gene lost 4 bases and the J gene lost 5 bases, with 5 bases spanning the gap. The germline CDR1 and CDR2 sequences are MDHEN and SYDVKM. CDR3 bases: TGTGCCAGCAGTTCCCTGAATGAAAAACTGTTTTTT. Translation gives CASSSLNEKLFF. The full variable domain, with the rest looked up from reference TRBV28 and TRBJ1-4, is DVKVTQSSRYLVKRTGEKVFLECVQDMDHENMFWYRQDPGLGLRLIYFSYDVKMKEKGDIPEGYSVSREKKERFSLILESASTNQTSMYLCASSSLNEKLFFGSGTQLSVL.

The chain is built from TRBV28 and TRBJ1-5; no firm D call. The V and J ends lost 5 bases and 3 bases respectively, with 17 bases between them. The CDR3 has 16 amino acids. Looked up from germline, CDR1 is MDHEN and CDR2 is SYDVKM. For the CDR3, the DNA is TGTGCCAGCAGTCCAGACGGAGATTCTTTCAATCAGCCCCAGCATTTT. Translating gives CASSPDGDSFNQPQHF.

V is TRBV6-4 and J is TRBJ1-2, with TRBD1 identical over 7 bases. The CDR3 totals 19 residues. CDR1 MRHNA and CDR2 SNTAGT come from the germline V gene. J lost 2 bases, V lost 6 bases, and 21 bases had no gene match. The CDR3 DNA sequence: TGTGCCAGCAGGGTGTCCGGGACAGCGAATTGGAACCTGAACTATGGCTACACCTTC. Its protein product is CASRVSGTANWNLNYGYTF.

The chain links TRBV28 to TRBJ1-2; 8 bases match TRBD1. Germline V lookup: CDR1 MDHEN, CDR2 SYDVKM. Trimming at V came to 11 bases and at J to 4 bases, leaving 9 bases not matched to a gene. The CDR3 is 13 residues long. In nucleotides, the CDR3 is TGTGCCTGGTCTGGACAGGGCTTCTATGGCTACACCTTC. It specifies CAWSGQGFYGYTF.

V gene TRBV19 combines with J gene TRBJ1-5, with D hard to call. Per germline, CDR1 LNHDA and CDR2 SQIVND (reference sequence). The CDR3 contains 13 residues. V lost 6 bases and J lost 1, with 7 bases in between. The CDR3 DNA reads as TGTGCCAGTAGCGAACAGAGCAATCAGCCCCAGCATTTT. It translates to CASSEQSNQPQHF.

This clone has just one count. The chain combines TRBV28 with TRBJ2-5; D might be TRBD2 (6 bases). This CDR3 comprises 15 residues. CDR1 and CDR2 (germline): MDHEN, SYDVKM. V was pared by 3 bases and J by 5 bases, with 16 bases between. The CDR3, as DNA: TGTGCCAGCAGTTTCATCCGGGCGGAGGGGGAGACCCAGTACTTC. It codes for CASSFIRAEGETQYF.

The genes are TRBV28 and TRBJ2-7; perhaps TRBD1 as D (5 bases). The germline gives CDR1 MDHEN, CDR2 SYDVKM. This CDR3 region has 14 residues. Trimming left V 3 bases short and J 0 bases short, with 9 bases between. The CDR3 here is CASSFDSRSYEQYF. CDR3 DNA: TGTGCCAGCAGTTTCGACAGCCGCTCCTACGAGCAGTACTTC.

The chain carries TRBV5-1 and TRBJ2-2; no clear D gene. This CDR3 has 14 residues. Germline CDR1 SGHRS, CDR2 YFSETQ. The V end lost 4 bases, the J end lost 1 base, and 8 bases lay between the germline ends. CDR3: CASSVSENTGELFF. CDR3 nucleotide sequence: TGCGCCAGCAGCGTCTCAGAGAACACCGGGGAGCTGTTTTTT.

The chain uses TRBV28 and TRBJ1-1; D is uncertain. This CDR3 spans 15 amino acids. Trimming took off 6 bases at V and 2 bases at J, with 16 bases between the two ends. Germline assignment: CDR1 MDHEN and CDR2 SYDVKM. The DNA for the CDR3 is TGTGCCAGCAGGAGAGGGCGCGGAACCAACACTGAAGCTTTCTTT. Its translation is CASRRGRGTNTEAFF.

V is TRBV4-1 and J is TRBJ2-7; D is perhaps TRBD1 (6 bases). The germline V and J ends were trimmed by 2 bases and 5 bases, with 13 bases remaining between them. CDR1 and CDR2 (germline): MGHRA, YSYEKL. The CDR3 consists of 14 residues. The CDR3 spells CASSQPTGIHEQYF. Written as DNA, the CDR3 is TGCGCCAGCAGCCAACCGACAGGAATCCACGAGCAGTACTTC.